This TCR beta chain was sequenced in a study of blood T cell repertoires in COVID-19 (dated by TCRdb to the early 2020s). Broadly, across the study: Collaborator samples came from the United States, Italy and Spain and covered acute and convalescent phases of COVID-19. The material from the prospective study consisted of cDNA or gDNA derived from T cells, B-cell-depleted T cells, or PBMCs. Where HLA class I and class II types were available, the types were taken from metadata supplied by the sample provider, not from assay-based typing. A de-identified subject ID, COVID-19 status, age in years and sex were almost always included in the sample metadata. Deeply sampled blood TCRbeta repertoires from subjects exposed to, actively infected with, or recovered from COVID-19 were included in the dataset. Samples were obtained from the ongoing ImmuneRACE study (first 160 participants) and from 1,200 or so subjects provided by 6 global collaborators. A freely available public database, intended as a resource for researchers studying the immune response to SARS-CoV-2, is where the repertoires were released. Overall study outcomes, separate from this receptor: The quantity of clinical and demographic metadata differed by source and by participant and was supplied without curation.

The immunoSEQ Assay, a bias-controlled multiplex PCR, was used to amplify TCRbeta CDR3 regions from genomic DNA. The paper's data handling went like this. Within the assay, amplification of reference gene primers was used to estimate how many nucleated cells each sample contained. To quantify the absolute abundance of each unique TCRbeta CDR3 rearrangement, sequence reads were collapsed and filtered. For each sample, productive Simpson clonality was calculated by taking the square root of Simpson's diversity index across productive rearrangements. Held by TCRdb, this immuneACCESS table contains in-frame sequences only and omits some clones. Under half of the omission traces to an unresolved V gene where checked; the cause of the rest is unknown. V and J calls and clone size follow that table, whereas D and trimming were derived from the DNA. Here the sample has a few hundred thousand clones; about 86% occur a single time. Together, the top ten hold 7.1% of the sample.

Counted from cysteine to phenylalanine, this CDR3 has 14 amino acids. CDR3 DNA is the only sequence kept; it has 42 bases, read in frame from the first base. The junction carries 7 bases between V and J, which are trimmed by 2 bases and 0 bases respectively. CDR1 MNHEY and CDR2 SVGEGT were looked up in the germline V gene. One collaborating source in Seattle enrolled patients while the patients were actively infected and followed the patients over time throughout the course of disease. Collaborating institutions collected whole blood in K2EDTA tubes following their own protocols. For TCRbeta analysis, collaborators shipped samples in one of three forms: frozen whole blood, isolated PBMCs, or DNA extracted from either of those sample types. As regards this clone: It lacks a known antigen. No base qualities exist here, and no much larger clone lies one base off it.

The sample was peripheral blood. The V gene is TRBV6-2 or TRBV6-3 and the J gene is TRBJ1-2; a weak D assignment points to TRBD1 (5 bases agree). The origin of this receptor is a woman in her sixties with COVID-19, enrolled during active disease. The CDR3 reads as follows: CASSYRGTNYGYTF. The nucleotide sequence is TGTGCCAGCAGTTACAGGGGAACTAACTATGGCTACACCTTC.